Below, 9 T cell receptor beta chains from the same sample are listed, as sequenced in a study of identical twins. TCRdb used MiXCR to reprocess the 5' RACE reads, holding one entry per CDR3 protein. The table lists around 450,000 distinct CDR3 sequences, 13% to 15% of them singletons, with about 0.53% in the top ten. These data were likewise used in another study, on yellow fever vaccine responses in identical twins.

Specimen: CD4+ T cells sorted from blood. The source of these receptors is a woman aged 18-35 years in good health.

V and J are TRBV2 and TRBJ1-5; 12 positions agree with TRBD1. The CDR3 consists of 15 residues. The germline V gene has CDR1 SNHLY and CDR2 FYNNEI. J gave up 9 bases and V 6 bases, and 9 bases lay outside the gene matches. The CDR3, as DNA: TGTGCCAGCAGGGAGCCGGGACAGGGGGCTTGGCCCCAGCATTTT. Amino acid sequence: CASREPGQGAWPQHF.

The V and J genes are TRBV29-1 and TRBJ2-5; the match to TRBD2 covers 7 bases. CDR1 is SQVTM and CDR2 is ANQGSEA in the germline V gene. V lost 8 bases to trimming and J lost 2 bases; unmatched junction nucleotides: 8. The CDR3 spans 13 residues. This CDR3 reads CSQLNGGQETQYF. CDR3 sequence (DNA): TGCAGCCAGTTAAACGGGGGGCAAGAGACCCAGTACTTC. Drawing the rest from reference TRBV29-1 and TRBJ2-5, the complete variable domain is SAVISQKPSRDICQRGTSLTIQCQVDSQVTMMFWYRQQPGQSLTLIATANQGSEATYESGFVIDKFPISRPNLTFSTLTVSNMSPEDSSIYLCSQLNGGQETQYFGPGTRLLVL.

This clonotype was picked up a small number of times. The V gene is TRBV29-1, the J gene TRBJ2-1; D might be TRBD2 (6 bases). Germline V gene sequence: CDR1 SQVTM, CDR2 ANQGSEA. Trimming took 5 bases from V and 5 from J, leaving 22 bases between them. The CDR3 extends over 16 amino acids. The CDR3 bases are TGCAGCGTTTTTAGGCCCGGGACGGGGGAACACAATGAGCAGTTCTTC. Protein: CSVFRPGTGEHNEQFF.

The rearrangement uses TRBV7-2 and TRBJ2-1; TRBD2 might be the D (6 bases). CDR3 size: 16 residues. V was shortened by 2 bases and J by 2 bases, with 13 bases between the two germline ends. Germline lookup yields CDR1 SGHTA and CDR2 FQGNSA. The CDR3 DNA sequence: TGTGCCAGCAGCTTAAGGAGCGGGTTCGCCTACAATGAGCAGTTCTTC. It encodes CASSLRSGFAYNEQFF.

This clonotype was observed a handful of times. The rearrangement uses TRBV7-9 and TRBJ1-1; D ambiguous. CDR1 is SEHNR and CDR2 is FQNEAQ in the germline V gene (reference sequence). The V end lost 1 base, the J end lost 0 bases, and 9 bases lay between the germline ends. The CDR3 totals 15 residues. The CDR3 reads CASSLEAVMNTEAFF. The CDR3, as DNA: TGTGCCAGCAGCTTAGAAGCGGTGATGAACACTGAAGCTTTCTTT.

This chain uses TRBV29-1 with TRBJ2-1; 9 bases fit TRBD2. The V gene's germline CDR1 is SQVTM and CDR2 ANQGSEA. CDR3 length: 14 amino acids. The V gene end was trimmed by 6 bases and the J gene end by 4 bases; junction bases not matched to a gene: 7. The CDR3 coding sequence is TGCAGCGTGGTCTCCCTAGCGGGGTACAATGAGCAGTTCTTC. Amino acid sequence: CSVVSLAGYNEQFF.

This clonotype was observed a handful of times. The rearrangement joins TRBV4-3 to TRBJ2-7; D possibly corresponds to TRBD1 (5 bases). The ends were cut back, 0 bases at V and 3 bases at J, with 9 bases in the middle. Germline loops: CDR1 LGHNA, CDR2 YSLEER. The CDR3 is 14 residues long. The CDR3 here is CASSQEDSYYEQYF. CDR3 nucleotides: TGCGCCAGCAGCCAAGAAGACAGTTACTACGAGCAGTACTTC.

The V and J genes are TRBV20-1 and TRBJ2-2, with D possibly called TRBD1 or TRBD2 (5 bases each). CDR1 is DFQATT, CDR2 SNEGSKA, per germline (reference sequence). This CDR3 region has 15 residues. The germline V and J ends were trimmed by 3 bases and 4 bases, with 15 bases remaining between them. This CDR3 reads CSASWGLLGTGELFF. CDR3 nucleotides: TGCAGTGCTAGCTGGGGGTTGCTCGGCACCGGGGAGCTGTTTTTT.

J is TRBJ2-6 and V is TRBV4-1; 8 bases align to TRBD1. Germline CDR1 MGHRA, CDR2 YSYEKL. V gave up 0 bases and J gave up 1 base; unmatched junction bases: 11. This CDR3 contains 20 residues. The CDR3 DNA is TGCGCCAGCAGCCAAGATGGTCTGCAGGGGGCTGAATCTGGGGCCAACGTCCTGACTTTC. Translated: CASSQDGLQGAESGANVLTF.